Included here is one T cell receptor (beta chain) sequence, with context. This sample was taken from a study of blood T cell repertoires in COVID-19. Cohorts were assigned according to the clinical history that participants reported. Authors' analysis steps: Estimation of nucleated cell counts was performed using reference gene primer amplification. Data came from immunoSEQ multiplex PCR; TCRdb stores just in-frame clones and leaves some out. V, J and clone size are those of that table, while D and trimming were read from the DNA. The sample lists approximately 260,000 clones, around nine tenths occurring once. The CDR3 runs 15 residues. Germline values: CDR1 SNHLY, CDR2 FYNNEI. V was clipped by 5 bases and J by 5 bases, with 18 bases between them.

The J gene is TRBJ1-2, the V gene TRBV2, with D possibly TRBD1 on 5 matching bases. The source material was PBMCs or T cells enriched from blood (not recorded which). This TCR came from a young woman who had recovered from COVID-19. CDR3: CASSRRDSLGYGYTF. The CDR3 DNA is TGTGCCAGCAGTAGGCGGGACTCCCTGGGGTATGGCTACACCTTC.